A single sample gave rise to the 17 T cell receptor beta chains below, sequenced in a study of identical twins' blood T cells. Via MiXCR, TCRdb re-called the 5' RACE reads, giving one row per CDR3 protein. Here the sample spans 350,000 to 400,000 distinct CDR3 sequences, about 28% being singletons. Sequencing was carried out using PBMCs. The source of these receptors is a woman between 18 and 55 years old in good health.

This clonotype has only a few counts. This chain connects TRBV19 to TRBJ1-2; no clear D. V was clipped by 7 bases and J by 7 bases, with 10 bases between them. The CDR3 runs 11 residues. Germline assignment: CDR1 LNHDA and CDR2 SQIVND (reference sequence). This chain's CDR3 is CASMGLRGYTF. As DNA, the CDR3 is TGTGCCAGTATGGGCTTGCGTGGCTACACCTTC.

The rearrangement links TRBV6-6 to TRBJ1-1; the D is unclear. Trimming removed 8 bases from V and 5 bases from J, with 9 bases in between. This CDR3 is 11 amino acids long. Germline CDR1 reads MNHNY; CDR2 reads SVGAGI (reference sequence). The CDR3: CASEYGTEAFF. The CDR3 region has the DNA TGTGCCAGCGAATACGGGACTGAAGCTTTCTTT.

V usage is TRBV6-4 and J usage is TRBJ2-1; 13 nucleotides agree with TRBD2. V lost 1 base and J lost 7; bases outside the gene matches: 4. Germline V lookup: CDR1 MRHNA, CDR2 SNTAGT. The CDR3 runs 16 residues. This CDR3 is CASSDWTSGSRNEQFF. CDR3 in DNA: TGTGCCAGCAGTGACTGGACTAGCGGGAGTAGGAATGAGCAGTTCTTC.

This chain links TRBV5-1 with TRBJ2-7; D gene uncertain. The CDR3 is 11 residues long. V lost 0 bases and J 7 bases, leaving 5 bases between the germline ends. Per germline, CDR1 SGHRS and CDR2 YFSETQ. The CDR3 is CASSLDEEQYF. As DNA, the CDR3 is TGCGCCAGCAGCTTGGATGAAGAGCAGTACTTC. The full variable domain, its missing parts supplied by reference TRBV5-1 and TRBJ2-7, is KAGVTQTPRYLIKTRGQQVTLSCSPISGHRSVSWYQQTPGQGLQFLFEYFSETQRNKGNFPGRFSGRQFSNSRSEMNVSTLELGDSALYLCASSLDEEQYFGPGTRLTVT.

This clonotype was picked up many times. V usage is TRBV29-1 and J usage is TRBJ2-1; D call uncertain. The CDR3 consists of 11 residues. Trimming pared 4 bases from V and 5 bases from J, leaving 6 bases between. Per germline, CDR1 SQVTM and CDR2 ANQGSEA. CDR3 in DNA: TGCAGCGTTGGTTTCAACAATGAGCAGTTCTTC. As protein: CSVGFNNEQFF.

J is TRBJ1-5 and V is TRBV6-5; D is uncertain. Trimming removed 10 bases at V and 1 base at J, with 14 bases between. The length of the CDR3 is 14 residues. Germline V CDR1 and CDR2: MNHEY, SVGAGI. The CDR3, as DNA: TGTGCCACAGCCCGGAAGGAGAGCAATCAGCCCCAGCATTTT. This gives the protein CATARKESNQPQHF.

This clonotype was detected ten times or more. This chain uses TRBV19 with TRBJ1-5, with 9 bases lining up with TRBD1. CDR1 and CDR2 (germline): LNHDA, SQIVND (reference sequence). CDR3 length: 15 residues. Trimming cost V 5 bases and J 4 bases; bases outside gene matches: 6. The CDR3 is CASSQTGGRNQPQHF. CDR3 DNA: TGTGCCAGTAGTCAAACAGGGGGCCGAAATCAGCCCCAGCATTTT.

The rearrangement uses TRBV2 and TRBJ1-5; D is perhaps TRBD1 (5 bases). Germline V gives CDR1 SNHLY, CDR2 FYNNEI. CDR3 length: 13 residues. V was clipped by 1 base and J by 16 bases, with 17 bases between them. The CDR3 region is CASSEVPGGPFHF. The CDR3 nucleotides read TGTGCCAGCAGTGAAGTACCCGGGGGTCCCTTTCATTTT.

The V call is TRBV3-1, the J call TRBJ1-1, with D hard to call. CDR3 size: 14 residues. CDR1 LGHDT and CDR2 YNNKEL come from the germline V gene (reference sequence). V was clipped by 3 bases and J by 2 bases, with 10 bases between them. CDR3 in DNA: TGTGCCAGCAGCCACTCTTCAGATAACACTGAAGCTTTCTTT. Its translation is CASSHSSDNTEAFF.

Points on this clonotype: At one end, the junction sequence differs from germline, possibly due to a read error. The chain recombines TRBV30 with TRBJ2-1; unclear D gene. Germline V CDR1 and CDR2: GTSNPN, SVGIG (reference sequence). CDR3 size: 12 residues. CDR3 DNA sequence: TGTGTCTGGAGTGTACTCAGCAATGAGCAGTTCTTC. Its translation: CVWSVLSNEQFF.

This clonotype appeared many times. The rearrangement joins TRBV27 to TRBJ2-2, with 7 bases that match TRBD2. The CDR3 consists of 15 residues. The V and J ends lost 2 bases and 5 bases, in that order; junction bases with no gene match: 5. Per the germline V gene, CDR1 is MNHEY and CDR2 is SMNVEV (reference sequence). The CDR3 reads CASSLRGDGTGELFF. CDR3 DNA sequence: TGTGCCAGCAGTTTACGGGGGGATGGGACCGGGGAGCTGTTTTTT.

The sample holds many counts of this clonotype. The chain is built from TRBV19 and TRBJ2-3; D unresolved. This CDR3 is 15 amino acids long. Trimming pared 1 base from V and 2 bases from J, leaving 10 bases between. Germline V lookup: CDR1 LNHDA, CDR2 SQIVND (reference sequence). This chain's CDR3 is CASSIGNSLTDTQYF. The CDR3 region has the DNA TGTGCCAGTAGTATAGGCAACAGCCTCACAGATACGCAGTATTTT.

The table lists this clonotype with a few counts. J is TRBJ1-5 and V is TRBV19; 7 bases align to TRBD1. CDR3 length: 13 residues. Losses at the gene ends were 3 bases for V and 5 bases for J; bases not matched to a gene: 1. CDR1 is LNHDA, CDR2 SQIVND, per germline (reference sequence). The CDR3 region is CASSIDRDQPQHF. The CDR3 nucleotides read TGTGCCAGTAGTATCGACAGGGATCAGCCCCAGCATTTT.

This clonotype was recorded a few times. V gene TRBV29-1 combines with J gene TRBJ1-2; D may be TRBD1 (6 bases). The CDR3 has 13 amino acids. From germline, CDR1 is SQVTM and CDR2 ANQGSEA. Between the trimmed V and J ends, which lost 7 bases and 7 bases, there was a span of 19 bases. CDR3 loop: CSAIRSGGLGYTF. The CDR3 bases are TGCAGCGCTATAAGGTCGGGGGGCCTTGGCTACACCTTC.

This clonotype turned up a few times. The V call is TRBV27, the J call TRBJ1-2; 8 positions agree with TRBD1. V lost 5 bases and J lost 8; bases outside the gene matches: 7. Per germline, CDR1 MNHEY and CDR2 SMNVEV (reference sequence). The CDR3 extends over 13 amino acids. The CDR3 bases are TGTGCCAGCAGTCGGACAGGGACGGAGGGCTACACCTTC. Protein sequence: CASSRTGTEGYTF.

This chain joins TRBV20-1 and TRBJ1-5; a possible D gene is TRBD1 (5 bases). CDR3 length: 16 amino acids. V dropped 0 bases and J dropped 2 bases, with 14 bases sitting between them. CDR1 DFQATT and CDR2 SNEGSKA come from the germline V gene (reference sequence). In nucleotides, the CDR3 is TGCAGTGCTAGAGATTTAGACAGAAAAGGCAATCAGCCCCAGCATTTT. Protein sequence: CSARDLDRKGNQPQHF.

The chain is built from TRBV18 and TRBJ2-7; D not resolved. Germline V gene lookup returns CDR1 KGHSH and CDR2 LQKENI. V was clipped by 0 bases and J by 5 bases, with 11 bases between them. The length of the CDR3 is 14 residues. The CDR3 DNA follows: TGTGCCAGCTCACCACCGGTAGGGTCCAACGAGCAGTACTTC. It translates to CASSPPVGSNEQYF. Drawing the rest from reference TRBV18 and TRBJ2-7, the complete variable domain is NAGVMQNPRHLVRRRGQEARLRCSPMKGHSHVYWYRQLPEEGLKFMVYLQKENIIDESGMPKERFSAEFPKEGPSILRIQQVVRGDSAAYFCASSPPVGSNEQYFGPGTRLTVT.